Each of the 22 T cell receptor beta chains below was sequenced from the same sample in a study of blood T cells in healthy people across ages. Next came a second PCR, run for about 7 to 12 cycles, which used a sample-barcoded 5' primer along with a J-beta primer mix. Each CDR3 protein gets one entry after TCRdb re-called the 5' RACE reads with MiXCR. The sample shows 800,000 to 950,000 distinct CDR3 sequences, around 46% of them seen only once. The sequenced sample was blood. These receptors were collected from a man aged 30-40 years in good health.

The rearrangement links TRBV9 to TRBJ2-3; no firm D call. Trimming left V 0 bases short and J 5 bases short, with 4 bases between. This CDR3 region has 12 residues. Per germline, CDR1 SGDLS and CDR2 YYNGEE. The DNA for the CDR3 is TGTGCCAGCAGCGTAGAGGAAGATACGCAGTATTTT. This encodes CASSVEEDTQYF.

The chain joins TRBV4-3 to TRBJ2-1; D might be TRBD1 (6 bases). V dropped 4 bases and J dropped 9 bases, with 19 bases sitting between them. This CDR3 is 15 amino acids long. Germline V gene sequence: CDR1 LGHNA, CDR2 YSLEER. The CDR3 sequence is CASSPQGPRIGEQFF. The CDR3 DNA is TGCGCCAGCAGCCCCCAGGGGCCGCGAATAGGTGAGCAGTTCTTC.

V gene TRBV2 combines with J gene TRBJ1-5; D remains ambiguous. Per the germline V gene, CDR1 is SNHLY and CDR2 is FYNNEI. The CDR3 is 15 residues long. Deletions cut 4 bases from V and 0 bases from J, with 10 bases between. This CDR3 reads CASSVAENSNQPQHF. In nucleotides, the CDR3 is TGTGCCAGCAGTGTTGCGGAAAATAGCAATCAGCCCCAGCATTTT.

The rearrangement uses TRBV3-1 and TRBJ2-7; possible D gene TRBD2, 6 bases. The V end lost 0 bases, the J end lost 2 bases, and 11 bases lay between the germline ends. The V gene's germline CDR1 is LGHDT and CDR2 YNNKEL (reference sequence). This CDR3 has 15 residues. The CDR3 DNA reads TGTGCCAGCAGCCAAGAGGGAGGCAGGACCTACGAGCAGTACTTC. Amino acid sequence: CASSQEGGRTYEQYF.

The chain employs TRBV27 and TRBJ2-7; D perhaps matches TRBD1 (5 bases). The CDR3 spans 13 residues. CDR1 and CDR2 (germline): MNHEY, SMNVEV (reference sequence). Trimming shortened V by 5 bases and J by 4 bases, and 12 bases separated the two germline ends. This CDR3 reads CASSVTQGYEQYF. The CDR3 nucleotides read TGTGCCAGCAGTGTCACCCAGGGATACGAGCAGTACTTC.

The chain links TRBV4-3 to TRBJ2-5, with TRBD2 matching over 9 bases. Germline V gene lookup returns CDR1 LGHNA and CDR2 YSLEER. V lost 4 bases, J lost 11 bases, and 17 bases stayed unmatched. The CDR3 contains 16 residues. The CDR3 DNA sequence: TGCGCCAGCAGCCGGCAGACTAGCGGTCTCTCAAATGAGCAGTACTTC. Its protein is CASSRQTSGLSNEQYF.

Ten or more counts support this clonotype. Here the CDR3 reads CASSYRQGADGYTF. In DNA form, the CDR3 reads TGTGCCAGCAGTTACCGACAGGGGGCCGATGGCTACACCTTC. The chain links TRBV6-6 to TRBJ1-2, with 10 bases lining up with TRBD1. V gave up 2 bases and J gave up 6 bases; unmatched junction bases: 3. This CDR3 contains 14 residues. Germline CDR1 reads MNHNY; CDR2 reads SVGAGI (reference sequence).

This clonotype has only a few counts. The CDR3 sequence is CASSSYLSGNRDIQYF. The CDR3 DNA reads TGTGCCAGCAGTTCCTACCTGTCTGGTAACAGGGACATTCAGTACTTC. J is TRBJ2-4 and V is TRBV27; D is perhaps TRBD1 (6 bases). The CDR3 sequence is 16 residues long. V lost 4 bases, J lost 8 bases, and 21 bases lay in between. Germline V lookup: CDR1 MNHEY, CDR2 SMNVEV (reference sequence).

The chain combines TRBV29-1 with TRBJ2-1; tentatively, D is TRBD2 (5 bases). The CDR3 contains 14 residues. The V end lost 8 bases, the J end lost 5 bases, and 19 bases lay between the germline ends. From germline, CDR1 is SQVTM and CDR2 ANQGSEA. This CDR3 reads CSTREFALDNEQFF. Written as DNA, the CDR3 is TGCAGCACCCGGGAATTTGCTTTGGACAATGAGCAGTTCTTC.

The chain combines TRBV5-1 with TRBJ2-4, with TRBD1 as a possible D gene (6 bases). Germline CDR1 SGHRS, CDR2 YFSETQ. V lost 4 bases and J lost 4, with 9 bases in between. The CDR3 consists of 13 residues. The CDR3 DNA reads TGCGCCAGCAGCGTGGACAGTAAAAACATTCAGTACTTC. This codes for CASSVDSKNIQYF.

This clonotype came up a few times. The chain is built from TRBV30 and TRBJ1-2; D is undetermined. The length of the CDR3 is 12 residues. Trimming shortened V by 1 base and J by 8 bases, and 11 bases separated the two germline ends. Per germline, CDR1 GTSNPN and CDR2 SVGIG (reference sequence). In DNA form, the CDR3 reads TGTGCCTGGAGTGATTCGCGTCCCGGCTACACCTTC. It specifies CAWSDSRPGYTF.

The gene calls are TRBV4-2 and TRBJ2-1; 7 bases are shared with TRBD2. The CDR3 contains 17 residues. Germline assignment: CDR1 LGHNA and CDR2 YNFKEQ. Trimming removed 0 bases from V and 1 base from J; junction bases left unmatched: 6. CDR3 sequence (DNA): TGTGCCAGCAGCCAAGATAGGCCAGCGGGATCCTACAATGAGCAGTTCTTC. Its translation is CASSQDRPAGSYNEQFF.

The chain recombines TRBV4-2 with TRBJ2-5, with 9 bases fitting TRBD1. After removal of 2 bases from V and 5 bases from J, the junction contained 9 bases not matched to a gene. CDR1 is LGHNA and CDR2 is YNFKEQ in the germline V gene. This CDR3 spans 16 amino acids. CDR3 residues: CASSQTGGRASETQYF. The CDR3 region has the DNA TGTGCCAGCAGCCAAACAGGGGGCAGGGCATCGGAGACCCAGTACTTC.

As for this clonotype: A much larger clonotype is one base distant, so this may be a read error. This chain uses TRBV7-3 with TRBJ2-3; 9 positions match TRBD2. Germline V gene lookup returns CDR1 SGHTA and CDR2 FQGTGA. Unmatched junction bases numbered 2, after V lost 5 bases and J lost 2 bases. This CDR3 is built from 14 residues. This chain's CDR3 is CASSAGGITDTQYF. DNA for the CDR3: TGTGCCAGCAGCGCGGGGGGGATCACAGATACGCAGTATTTT. Full variable domain (outside the CDR3, taken from reference TRBV7-3 and TRBJ2-3): GAGVSQTPSNKVTEKGKYVELRCDPISGHTALYWYRQSLGQGPEFLIYFQGTGAADDSGLPNDRFFAVRPEGSVSTLKIQRTERGDSAVYLCASSAGGITDTQYFGPGTRLTVL.

The chain employs TRBV7-2 and TRBJ1-1; maybe TRBD1 (5 bases). CDR3 length equals 12 residues. The V gene's germline CDR1 is SGHTA and CDR2 FQGNSA. Trimming took 6 bases from V and 7 from J, leaving 12 bases between them. In DNA form, the CDR3 reads TGTGCCAGCAGTTATGACAGCCTTGAAGCTTTCTTT. Translating it yields CASSYDSLEAFF.

The chain has TRBV6-2 or TRBV6-3 and TRBJ2-7; D may be TRBD1 (5 bases). V was shortened by 6 bases and J by 3 bases, with 12 bases between the two germline ends. Germline V gene data show CDR1 as MNHEY and CDR2 as SVGEGT. This CDR3 contains 13 residues. CDR3 amino acids: CASSQTEIYEQYF. CDR3 sequence (DNA): TGTGCCAGCAGCCAGACAGAAATCTACGAGCAGTACTTC.

This clonotype was counted many times. This chain's CDR3 is CASSFSGGGYNEQFF. Here the CDR3 DNA reads TGTGCCAGCAGCTTTAGCGGGGGGGGCTACAATGAGCAGTTCTTC. V and J are TRBV7-2 and TRBJ2-1; 11 positions match TRBD2. CDR1 is SGHTA, CDR2 FQGNSA, per germline. The CDR3 has 15 amino acids. Trimming cost V 3 bases and J 3 bases; bases outside gene matches: 1.

V usage is TRBV20-1 and J usage is TRBJ1-6, with D tentatively TRBD1 (5 bases). The ends were cut back, 3 bases at V and 11 bases at J, with 11 bases in the middle. CDR3 size: 12 residues. Germline lookup yields CDR1 DFQATT and CDR2 SNEGSKA (reference sequence). Here the CDR3 DNA reads TGCAGTGCTAGTAGAGGGGCGACACCCCTCCACTTT. Translation: CSASRGATPLHF.

This chain joins TRBV12-3 or TRBV12-4 and TRBJ1-1; D perhaps matches TRBD1 (5 bases). V lost 10 bases and J lost 2, with 20 bases in between. The CDR3 contains 15 residues. The DNA for the CDR3 is TGTGCCACGTACGATTACCGGGACCTCAACACTGAAGCTTTCTTT. It encodes CATYDYRDLNTEAFF.

This clonotype was picked up one time. This sequence joins TRBV30 and TRBJ1-4; TRBD1 matches 11 bases. This CDR3 comprises 14 residues. V gave up 2 bases and J gave up 8 bases; unmatched junction bases: 4. Germline V gives CDR1 GTSNPN, CDR2 SVGIG (reference sequence). CDR3 coding DNA: TGTGCCTGGAGTACCGGGACAGGGGGAGAAAAACTGTTTTTT. Protein sequence: CAWSTGTGGEKLFF. The full variable domain, its missing parts supplied by reference TRBV30 and TRBJ1-4, is SQTIHQWPATLVQPVGSPLSLECTVEGTSNPNLYWYRQAAGRGLQLLFYSVGIGQISSEVPQNLSASRPQDRQFILSSKKLLLSDSGFYLCAWSTGTGGEKLFFGSGTQLSVL.

The chain couples TRBV9 to TRBJ2-1; 7 bases fit TRBD1. V was clipped by 0 bases and J by 6 bases; unmatched bases: 9. This CDR3 has 16 residues. CDR1 and CDR2 (germline): SGDLS, YYNGEE. The CDR3 protein is CASSVASDRSPNEQFF. The CDR3 coding sequence is TGTGCCAGCAGCGTAGCCTCGGACAGGTCGCCCAATGAGCAGTTCTTC.

This clonotype was detected a few times. The rearrangement links TRBV7-2 to TRBJ2-6; TRBD2 is a possible D gene (5 bases). The CDR3 runs 16 residues. CDR1 and CDR2 from the germline V gene are SGHTA and FQGNSA. V lost 2 bases to trimming and J lost 2 bases, with 10 bases between them. The CDR3 nucleotides are TGTGCCAGCAGCTTACAATCGGGGACTGGGGCCAACGTCCTGACTTTC. Residues: CASSLQSGTGANVLTF.